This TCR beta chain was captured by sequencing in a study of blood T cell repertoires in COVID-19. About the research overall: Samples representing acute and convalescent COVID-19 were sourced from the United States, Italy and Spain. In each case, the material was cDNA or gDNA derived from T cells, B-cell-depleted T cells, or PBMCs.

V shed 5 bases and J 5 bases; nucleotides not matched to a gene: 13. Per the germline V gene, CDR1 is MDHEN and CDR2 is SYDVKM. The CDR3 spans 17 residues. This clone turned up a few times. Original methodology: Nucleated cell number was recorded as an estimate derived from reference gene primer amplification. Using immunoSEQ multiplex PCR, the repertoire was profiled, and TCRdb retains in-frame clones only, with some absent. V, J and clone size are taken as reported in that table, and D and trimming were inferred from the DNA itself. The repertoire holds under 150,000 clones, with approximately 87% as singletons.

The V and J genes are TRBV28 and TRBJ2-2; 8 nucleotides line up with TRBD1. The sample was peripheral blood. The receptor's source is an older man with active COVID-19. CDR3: CASSVTHRGVWTGELFF. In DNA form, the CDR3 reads TGTGCCAGCAGTGTAACCCACAGGGGGGTTTGGACCGGGGAGCTGTTTTTT.